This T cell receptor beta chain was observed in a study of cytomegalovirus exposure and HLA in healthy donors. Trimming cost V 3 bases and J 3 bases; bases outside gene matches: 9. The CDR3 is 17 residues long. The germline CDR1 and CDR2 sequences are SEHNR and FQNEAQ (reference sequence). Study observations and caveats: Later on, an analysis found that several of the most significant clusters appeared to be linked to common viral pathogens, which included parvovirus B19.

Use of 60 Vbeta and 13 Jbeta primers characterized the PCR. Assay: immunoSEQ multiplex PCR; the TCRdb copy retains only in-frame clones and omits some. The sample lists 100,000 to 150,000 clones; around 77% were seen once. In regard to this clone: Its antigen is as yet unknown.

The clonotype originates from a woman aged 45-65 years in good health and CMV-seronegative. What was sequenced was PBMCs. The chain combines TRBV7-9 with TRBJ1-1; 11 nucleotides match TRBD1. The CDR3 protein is CASSLGTGGVRDTEAFF. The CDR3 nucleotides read TGTGCCAGCAGCTTGGGGACAGGGGGTGTTCGTGACACTGAAGCTTTCTTT.